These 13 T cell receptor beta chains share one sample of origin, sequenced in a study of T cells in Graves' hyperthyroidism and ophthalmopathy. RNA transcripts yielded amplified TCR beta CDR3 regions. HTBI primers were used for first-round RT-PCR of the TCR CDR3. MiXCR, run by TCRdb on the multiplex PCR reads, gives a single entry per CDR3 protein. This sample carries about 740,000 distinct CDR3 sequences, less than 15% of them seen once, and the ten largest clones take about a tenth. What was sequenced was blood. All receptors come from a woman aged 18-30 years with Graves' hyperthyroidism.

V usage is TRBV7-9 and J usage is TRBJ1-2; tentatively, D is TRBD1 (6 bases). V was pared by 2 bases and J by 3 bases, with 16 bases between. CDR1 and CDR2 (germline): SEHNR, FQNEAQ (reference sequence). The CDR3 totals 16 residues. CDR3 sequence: CASSLMRTGGDYGYTF. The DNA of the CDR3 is TGTGCCAGCAGCTTAATGAGAACGGGGGGCGACTATGGCTACACCTTC.

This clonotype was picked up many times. The CDR3 DNA sequence: TGTGCCAGCCTTCGTACAGGGTCTAACAATGAGCAGTTCTTC. Amino acids: CASLRTGSNNEQFF. This rearrangement joins TRBV28 to TRBJ2-1; a possible D gene is TRBD1 (6 bases). The germline V and J ends were trimmed by 8 bases and 5 bases, with 16 bases remaining between them. The germline V gene encodes CDR1 MDHEN and CDR2 SYDVKM. The CDR3 covers 14 residues.

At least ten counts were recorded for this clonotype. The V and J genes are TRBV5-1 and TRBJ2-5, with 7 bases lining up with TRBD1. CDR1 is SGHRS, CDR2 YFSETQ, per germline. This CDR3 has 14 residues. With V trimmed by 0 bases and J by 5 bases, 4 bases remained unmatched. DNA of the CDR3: TGCGCCAGCAGCTTGGAAGGCAGGGGGGAGACCCAGTACTTC. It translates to CASSLEGRGETQYF.

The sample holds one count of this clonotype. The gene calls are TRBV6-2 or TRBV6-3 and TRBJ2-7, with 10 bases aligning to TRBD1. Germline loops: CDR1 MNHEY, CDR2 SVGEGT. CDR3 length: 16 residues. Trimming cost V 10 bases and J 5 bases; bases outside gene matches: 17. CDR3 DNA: TGTGCCACCTGCGGACAGGGGGTTAATTCCGGAAACGAGCAGTACTTC. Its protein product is CATCGQGVNSGNEQYF.

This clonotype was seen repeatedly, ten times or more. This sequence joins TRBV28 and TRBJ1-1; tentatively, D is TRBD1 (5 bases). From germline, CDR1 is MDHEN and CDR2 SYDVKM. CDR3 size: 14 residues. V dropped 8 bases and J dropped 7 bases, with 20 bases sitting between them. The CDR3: CASGEMTVRSEAFF. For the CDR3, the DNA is TGTGCCAGCGGGGAAATGACAGTGCGGAGTGAAGCTTTCTTT.

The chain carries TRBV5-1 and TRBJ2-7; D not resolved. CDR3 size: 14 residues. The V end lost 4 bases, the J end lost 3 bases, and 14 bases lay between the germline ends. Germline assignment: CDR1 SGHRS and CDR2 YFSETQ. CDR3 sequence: CASSQQSDIYEQYF. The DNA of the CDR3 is TGCGCCAGCAGCCAACAATCGGATATCTACGAGCAGTACTTC.

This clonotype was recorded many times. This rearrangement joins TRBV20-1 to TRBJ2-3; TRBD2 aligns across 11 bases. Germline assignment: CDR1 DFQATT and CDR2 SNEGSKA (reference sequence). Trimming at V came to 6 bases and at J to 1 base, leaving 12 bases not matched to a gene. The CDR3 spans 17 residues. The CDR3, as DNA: TGCAGTGCCCACCTCCCCGCGACTAGCGGGGGCACAGATACGCAGTATTTT. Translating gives CSAHLPATSGGTDTQYF.

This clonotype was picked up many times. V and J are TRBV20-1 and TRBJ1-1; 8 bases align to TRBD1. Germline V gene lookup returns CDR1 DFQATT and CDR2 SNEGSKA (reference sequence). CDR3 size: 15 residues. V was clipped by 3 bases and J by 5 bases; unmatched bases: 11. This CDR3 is CSASSYQGAKTEAFF. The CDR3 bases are TGCAGTGCTAGCTCCTATCAGGGGGCTAAAACTGAAGCTTTCTTT.

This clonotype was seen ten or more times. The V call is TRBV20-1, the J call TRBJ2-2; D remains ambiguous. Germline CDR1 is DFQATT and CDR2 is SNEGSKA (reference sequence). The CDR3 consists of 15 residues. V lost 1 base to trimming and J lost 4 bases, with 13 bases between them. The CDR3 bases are TGCAGTGCTAGAGTACCGGGCCTAACCACCGGGGAGCTGTTTTTT. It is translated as CSARVPGLTTGELFF.

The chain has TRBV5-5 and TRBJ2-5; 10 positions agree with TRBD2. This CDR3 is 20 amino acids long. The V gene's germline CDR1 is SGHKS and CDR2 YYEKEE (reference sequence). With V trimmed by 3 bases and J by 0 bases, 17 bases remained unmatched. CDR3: CASSYEFLFSGRPYQETQYF. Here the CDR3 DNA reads TGTGCCAGCAGCTACGAATTTTTATTTAGCGGGAGGCCGTACCAAGAGACCCAGTACTTC.

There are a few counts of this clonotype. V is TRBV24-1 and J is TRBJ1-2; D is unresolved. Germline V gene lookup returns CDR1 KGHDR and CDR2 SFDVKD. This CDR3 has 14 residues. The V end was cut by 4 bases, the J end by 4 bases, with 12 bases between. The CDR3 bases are TGTGCCACCAGTGACGCCGGTAGGCTCTATGGCTACACCTTC. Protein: CATSDAGRLYGYTF.

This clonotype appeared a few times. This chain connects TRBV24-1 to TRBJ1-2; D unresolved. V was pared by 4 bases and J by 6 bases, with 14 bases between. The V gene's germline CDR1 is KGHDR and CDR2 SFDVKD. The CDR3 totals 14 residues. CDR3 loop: CATSDHPSGDGYTF. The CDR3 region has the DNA TGTGCCACCAGTGACCATCCATCCGGCGATGGCTACACCTTC.

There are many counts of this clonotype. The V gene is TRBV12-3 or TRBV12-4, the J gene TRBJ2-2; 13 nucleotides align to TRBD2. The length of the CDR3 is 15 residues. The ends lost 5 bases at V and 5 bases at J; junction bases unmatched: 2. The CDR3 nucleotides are TGTGCCAGCAGTCAGGGACTAGCGGGAACCGGGGAGCTGTTTTTT. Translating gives CASSQGLAGTGELFF.